The present entry profiles one T cell receptor (beta chain) with its context. TCRdb's table, derived via immunoSEQ multiplex PCR, lists solely in-frame clones and lacks some. The sample gives about 310,000 clones, roughly 87% of which show up once; around 10% is in the top ten. These data belong to a study of blood T cell repertoires in COVID-19. Study-wide context: Sites across the United States, Italy and Spain contributed samples from acute and convalescent COVID-19.

Individuals drawn from around 24 US areas were about 18 to 100 years old. Grouping used clinical history reported by participants in a survey and questionnaire. This clonotype was sampled from a woman between 18 and 29 years old who had recovered from COVID-19. The sample comprised PBMCs or T cells enriched from blood (not recorded which).

DNA for the CDR3: TGTGCCAGCAGTGGGGGAGGGGGGACCCAGCATTTT. Its translation: CASSGGGGTQHF. The chain couples TRBV12-3 or TRBV12-4 to TRBJ1-5, with D possibly TRBD1 on 6 matching bases. The CDR3 is 12 amino acids. V dropped 5 bases and J dropped 11 bases, with 13 bases sitting between them.